This note documents a single T cell receptor (beta chain) sequence. This clone was observed a few times. Which antigen it targets is not known. Base qualities are not at hand, and no much larger clone is one base apart. This record comes from a study of memory CD4+ T cells and cytomegalovirus serostatus (dated by TCRdb to about 2019). Study-wide context: A total of 35 or so healthy Belgian adults, of whom 9 were CMV seropositive and approximately 25 were CMV seronegative, were included in the cohort. CD4+ memory TCRbeta repertoires of a Belgian cohort with known cytomegalovirus serostatus were sequenced in order to replicate a published TCR-based CMV serostatus classifier. Broader findings and caveats from the paper: Only CD4+CD45RO+ memory cells were sequenced, unlike the original study, which covered naive and memory CD4+ and CD8+ populations. The results were interpreted as suggesting that the CMV-associated TCR signature is largely present in the CD4+ memory repertoire. For predicting CMV serostatus, the median bootstrapped AUC was about 0.94 using the original framework and around 0.9 using a US-trained random forest. On the Belgian cohort, the classifier based on the original framework reached a median bootstrapped AUC of approximately 0.95, with a 95% CI of 0.76-1.00. Of roughly 170 previously reported CMV-associated TCRbeta sequences, approximately 64 appeared in the CD4+ memory repertoires, each in one to five individuals.

A FACSAria II was used to sort memory CD4+ T cells, defined as single viable CD3+CD4+CD8-CD45RO+ cells. To determine CMV serostatus, a Roche Elecsys assay was used that detects serum IgG against CMV pp150, pp28, p38 and p52. After the samples were thawed, total CD4+ T cells were enriched through positive selection using CD4 magnetic microbeads. The samples came from a different study that was designed specifically to examine the CD4+ T cell memory repertoire. Peripheral blood mononuclear cells were isolated and cryopreserved according to standard operating procedures, and serum was stored at -80 degrees C. CD3-PerCP (BW264/56), CD4-APC (RPA-T4), CD45RO-PE (UCHT1) and CD8-Pacific Orange (3B5) antibodies were used for staining, and non-viable cells were excluded with Sytox blue. The Quick-DNA Microprep Kit was used to extract genomic DNA from the sorted cells. TCRbeta DNA was amplified with the immunoSEQ hsTCRbeta kit following the manufacturer's protocol. An Illumina MiSeq instrument was used to sequence the TCRbeta libraries. The source study handled its data this way. Following removal of out-of-frame sequences, more than 2,000,000 distinct TCRbeta sequences were retained, with an average of roughly 70,000 per individual. Two values were used to score each individual: the count of over 150 previously reported CMV-associated TCRbeta sequences and the total count of productive distinct TCRbeta sequences. A beta-binomial model was reimplemented in Python, and scikit-learn random forests with default parameters were trained on US cohort data. Classifier performance on the Belgian cohort was summarized as median AUC with percentile confidence intervals over 10,000 bootstrap iterations. This is the immuneACCESS table as TCRdb keeps it, with only in-frame sequences that have V and J called. A part of the clones is gone; compared with another copy, unresolved V genes explain less than half, and the rest is unexplained. Clone size and the V and J calls come from that table; the DNA yielded D and trimming. The sample yields tens of thousands of clones; 76% were counted once. The top ten clonotypes cover about 2.1% of the sample.

The germline V gene (reference sequence) provides CDR1 SGHNT and CDR2 YYREEE. The CDR3 contains 15 residues, cysteine and phenylalanine counted. Of all the DNA, just the CDR3 is kept, 45 bases in frame from base 1. Between the V and J ends, shortened by 0 bases and 1 base respectively, the junction contains 8 bases. Sequenced: memory CD4+ T cells from blood. The source is an adult in good health and CMV-seronegative. The V and J genes are TRBV5-4 and TRBJ2-1, with the D gene call left open. CDR3 region: CASSLDVGSYNEQFF. The DNA reads as follows: TGTGCCAGCAGCTTGGATGTAGGGTCCTACAATGAGCAGTTCTTC.